This T cell receptor beta chain stems from a study of regulatory T cells in long-lasting Graves disease (dated by TCRdb to the early 2020s). Study-level background: In the newly diagnosed Graves' disease group, patients had been taking antithyroid drugs for less than 3 months. TCR sequencing covered 13 persistent and roughly 20 newly diagnosed Graves' disease patients, some 35 samples in total. Peripheral blood TCR sequencing and RNA sequencing compared persistent Graves' disease patients with newly diagnosed Graves' disease patients. The study was registered as a clinical trial and conducted in China.

Libraries were prepared through multiplex PCR. The sequencing machine was an Illumina HiSeq 4000. CDR3 regions were amplified by Arm-PCR with iRepertoire HTBI primers to construct TCR beta libraries. Gel purification was performed on PCR products prior to sequencing. On the study's bioinformatics: Gene usage analysis of CDR3 amino acid clonotypes relied on the 60 or so TRBV and 15 or so TRBJ segments identified across samples. COPE and FqMerger were used to merge filtered high-quality paired reads into contigs. Contigs were aligned with BLAST to IMGT TRBV, TRBD and TRBJ reference genes, and CDR3 was defined per IMGT. Any clonotype with a frequency above 0.1% was counted as a highly expanded clone. Repertoire diversity was measured by Shannon entropy, and V-J evenness by the Gini coefficient. Clonotypes shared by more than one individual were considered public. Starting from the raw public reads, TCRdb applied fastp trimming at Q25, assembled clones with MiXCR and retained in-frame beta chains. Every distinct CDR3 protein forms one entry, paired with its most common genes and DNA. The V and J calls were not made by the authors but by TCRdb's processing. This sample lists approximately 470,000 distinct CDR3 sequences; 16% were detected once. The ten largest make up more than 10% of the sample.

What the authors observed across the whole study: The study examined only peripheral blood because the primary lesion, thyroid tissue, could not be accessed. The small sample size was acknowledged by the authors as a limitation that may reduce accuracy. Sequencing and analysis were limited to the TCR beta chain. Compared with newly diagnosed patients, persistent Graves' disease patients had lower TCR Shannon entropy and fewer highly expanded clones, which suggests clonal expansion. A larger number of public clonotypes was shared among persistent patients (over 2,500) than among newly diagnosed patients (approximately 1,000). Persistent disease showed preferential use of TRBV28, TRBJ1-2 and TRBJ2-5, whereas newly diagnosed disease favored TRBV20-1 and TRBJ2-1.

Taken with the paper, the label for time point translates to: newly diagnosed GD, antithyroid drugs for less than 3 months. For both TCR sequencing and RNA sequencing, RNA was extracted from PBMCs in TRIzol. The diagnosis of Graves' disease followed American Thyroid Association guidelines. The patients came from an endocrinology department in Xi'an, China. Each patient gave around 9.2 milliliters of peripheral blood, collected in an EDTA anticoagulant tube. Ficoll Paque Plus density gradient separation was used to isolate PBMCs, and no further T cell sorting was performed. An Agilent 2100 Bioanalyzer and agarose gel were used to check RNA quality, and a NanoDrop 2000 was used to measure RNA concentration. Trimmed from V: 7 bases; trimmed from J: 2 bases; junction bases lacking a gene match: 8. In the germline V gene, CDR1 corresponds to MDHEN and CDR2 to SYDVKM. Its CDR3 holds 14 amino acids, cysteine through phenylalanine. Just the 42-base CDR3 DNA is kept, in frame starting at base 1.

This clonotype has only a few counts. It has no known antigen specificity. No qualities accompany the bases; no much larger clone lies one base away. The same sample was also studied in work on T cells in Graves' hyperthyroidism and ophthalmopathy. The second study also describes: Stable Graves' hyperthyroidism was defined as the absence of progression to ophthalmopathy over 18 months of follow-up. The hyperthyroidism patients were between 18 and 65 years old and newly diagnosed, with a disease duration of less than 2 months. The study excluded patients with uncontrolled infections, other autoimmune diseases, pregnancy or lactation. Diagnoses were based on clinical symptoms, serum thyroxine and TRAb, thyroid ultrasound and orbital computed tomography. The TCR CDR3 was subjected to a first round of RT-PCR using the HTBI primer set and the Qiagen OneStep RT-PCR kit. Blood samples also contained most of the expanded thyroid clonotypes (frequency above 0.001), which suggests that blood repertoires may reflect thyroid immune responses. A 13 V-J signature model separated ophthalmopathy from stable hyperthyroidism, with approximately 86% sensitivity and 81% to 82% specificity in cross-validation and 80%/75% in testing. In validation, the model predicted progression to ophthalmopathy a median of 6.5 months before onset, with 65% to 71% sensitivity and roughly 79% specificity. A discovery cohort of about 96 patients, roughly 43 with Graves' ophthalmopathy and more than 55 with stable Graves' hyperthyroidism, was used to find distinguishing TCR V-J signatures. An independent validation cohort of about 20 hyperthyroidism patients and 17 patients who later progressed to ophthalmopathy tested prospective prediction of ophthalmopathy. The 75 to 100 discovery patients were randomly split 7:3 into training and test sets. Thyroid tissue and blood T-cell repertoires from six Graves' hyperthyroidism patients were also compared in the study. After sampling, hyperthyroidism patients received methimazole starting at 30 mg daily, and ophthalmopathy patients received high-dose intravenous methylprednisolone. Libraries were constructed in a second round of multiplex PCR, after which size selection and purification were carried out. The libraries were sequenced on an Illumina HiSeq2000 using paired-end 100 bp reads. SOAPnuke was used to process the raw data, removing reads that contained adapters or uncalled bases, had a mean Phred below 15, or lacked an exact match to the constant primer or identifier. High-quality paired reads were merged with COPE v1.2.5, and unique nucleotide sequences were defined as clonotypes. Clonotypes were aligned to IMGT TRBV, TRBD and TRBJ reference segments using MiTCR v1.1. The analysis was restricted to V-J combinations with a frequency above 0.0001, which together covered 98% to 99.2% of the repertoires. A TCS score was defined as the ratio of F50 (clonal expansion) to E x V (chaos), with BLOSUM62-based TCRdist applied between CDR3 peptides within each V-J. Welch's t-statistics and random forest reduced around 550 V-J features to 13, which were used in a naive Bayes classifier (R e1071). Sample size was not statistically predetermined, and blinding of investigators to group allocation was not performed. According to the paper, TCR Vbeta CDR3 sequencing was carried out on 135 peripheral blood samples, which came from fewer than 50 ophthalmopathy, around 75 hyperthyroidism and some 17 progressor patients.

The source of this sequence is a man aged 35 to 55 with Graves disease. Donor details come from another sample of the same person, matched by shared clones. Sequences were derived from peripheral blood mononuclear cells (PBMCs), sampled at new diagnosis, from a patient treated with antithyroid drugs. The sequence is built from TRBV28 and TRBJ2-7; TRBD1 agrees with 7 junctional bases. In nucleotide form, the sequence is TGTGCCAGCAAAGGGACAGTAGGGGCCTACGAGCAGTACTTC. This codes for CASKGTVGAYEQYF.